Included here is one T cell receptor beta chain sequence, with context. Antigen: not known. Use of 60 Vbeta and 13 Jbeta primers characterized the PCR. Method: immunoSEQ multiplex PCR; TCRdb's copy keeps in-frame clones and lacks some. The sample carries around 94,000 clones, around four fifths recorded once. This sample stems from a study of cytomegalovirus exposure and HLA in healthy donors. Whole-study findings and limits: CMV serostatus alone was available as immune exposure information. Accurate prediction of most subjects' HLA-A and HLA-B alleles from TCR beta sequences was reported. An analysis was carried out later, and it reportedly showed fewer N-insertions in an Asian-associated ancestry cluster than the roughly 670-donor mean. A later analysis linked a missense variant in DCLRE1C to the trimming of TCR beta V and J genes.

The CDR3 contains 17 residues. Germline CDR1 and CDR2: SGHRS and YFSETQ. The V gene lost 0 bases and the J gene lost 5 bases, with 17 bases spanning the gap. Sequencing was performed on PBMCs. V gene TRBV5-1 combines with J gene TRBJ2-2; D may be TRBD2 (7 bases). This TCR was recovered from a woman between 40 and 50 years old in good health and CMV-seronegative. Here the CDR3 DNA reads TGCGCCAGCAGCTTGGATTCGGGGGGCATTAGGACCGGGGAGCTGTTTTTT. Its protein is CASSLDSGGIRTGELFF.